One T cell receptor (beta chain) is described in this entry. The data originate from a study of cytomegalovirus exposure and HLA in healthy donors. Germline CDR1 WNHNN, CDR2 SYGVQD (reference sequence). The ends lost 5 bases at V and 5 bases at J; junction bases unmatched: 6. This CDR3 has 14 amino acids. 60 Vbeta and 13 Jbeta primers were used in PCR. Assay: immunoSEQ multiplex PCR; the TCRdb copy retains only in-frame clones and omits some. The table includes roughly 34,000 clones, 60% to 80% detected once. V gene TRBV10-1 combines with J gene TRBJ1-1, with 9 nucleotides matching TRBD1. This receptor was obtained from a man aged 30 to 39 in good health and CMV-seronegative. Sequences were obtained from PBMCs. In nucleotides, the CDR3 is TGCGCCAGCAGTCACAACAGGGGGCGAACTGAAGCTTTCTTT. It yields the protein CASSHNRGRTEAFF.